These 14 T cell receptor beta chains share one sample of origin, sequenced in a study of blood T cell repertoires in COVID-19. Sequencing used immunoSEQ multiplex PCR; TCRdb keeps in-frame clones, though not all of them. The sample shows around 120,000 clones, over 70% of them seen only once. Sequences were obtained from peripheral blood. The receptors come from a man aged 70-80 years with acute or convalescent COVID-19.

The chain carries TRBV5-6 and TRBJ1-3; D not resolved. Germline loops: CDR1 SGHDT, CDR2 YYEEEE. The CDR3 length is 14 residues. Deletions cut 3 bases from V and 2 bases from J, with 9 bases between. CDR3 sequence (DNA): TGTGCCAGCAGCTGGCCCGGAGCTGGAAACACCATATATTTT. This translates into CASSWPGAGNTIYF. Looking up the rest from reference TRBV5-6 and TRBJ1-3 gives the full variable domain: DAGVTQSPTHLIKTRGQQVTLRCSPKSGHDTVSWYQQALGQGPQFIFQYYEEEERQRGNFPDRFSGHQFPNYSSELNVNALLLGDSALYLCASSWPGAGNTIYFGEGSWLTVV.

The V gene is TRBV9, the J gene TRBJ1-6, with 7 bases lining up with TRBD1. The germline gives CDR1 SGDLS, CDR2 YYNGEE. The J segment lost 1 base and the V segment lost 3 bases, leaving 1 base of the junction unmatched. The CDR3 covers 15 residues. The CDR3 reads CASSGQGSYNSPLHF. Here the CDR3 DNA reads TGTGCCAGCAGCGGACAGGGTTCCTATAATTCACCCCTCCACTTT.

This clone was counted a few times. This sequence joins TRBV2 and TRBJ1-2, with D possibly matching TRBD1 (6 bases). Per germline, CDR1 SNHLY and CDR2 FYNNEI. V lost 10 bases to trimming and J lost 2 bases, with 11 bases between them. CDR3 length equals 12 residues. The CDR3 region has the DNA TGTGCCACGGGGGGACACAACTATGGCTACACCTTC. Its protein is CATGGHNYGYTF.

This chain uses TRBV7-2 with TRBJ1-2, with TRBD1 matching over 9 bases. The length of the CDR3 is 15 residues. The V segment lost 6 bases and the J segment 8 bases; nucleotides outside the gene matches: 13. Germline V gene lookup returns CDR1 SGHTA and CDR2 FQGNSA. The CDR3 here is CASSTGLQGARGYTF. In DNA form, the CDR3 reads TGTGCCAGCAGTACCGGGTTACAGGGGGCGCGGGGCTACACCTTC. The full variable domain, completed using reference TRBV7-2 and TRBJ1-2, is GAGVSQSPSNKVTEKGKDVELRCDPISGHTALYWYRQSLGQGLEFLIYFQGNSAPDKSGLPSDRFSAERTGGSVSTLTIQRTQQEDSAVYLCASSTGLQGARGYTFGSGTRLTVV.

This chain connects TRBV21-1 to TRBJ1-2. TRBV21-1 counts as a pseudogene. This CDR3 is 10 amino acids long. The CDR3 DNA reads TGTGCCAGCACCGTCTATGGCTACACCTTC. Protein product: CASTVYGYTF.

This chain's CDR3 is CASSSRTSGYNEQFF. The CDR3 nucleotides are TGCGCCAGCAGCTCCAGGACTAGCGGGTACAATGAGCAGTTCTTC. This chain uses TRBV5-1 with TRBJ2-1, with 11 bases identical to TRBD2. Trimming at V came to 3 bases and at J to 4 bases, leaving 3 bases not matched to a gene. The CDR3 is 15 residues long. Germline V gives CDR1 SGHRS, CDR2 YFSETQ.

V is TRBV11-2 and J is TRBJ2-3, with D perhaps TRBD2 (6 bases). The germline V gene has CDR1 SGHAT and CDR2 FQNNGV. V was cut by 1 base and J by 11 bases, with 19 bases left in between. The CDR3 has 15 amino acids. The CDR3 DNA reads TGTGCCAGCAGCTTAGTGCGGGACTCTTGGCAAGGGCAGTATTTT. Translating it yields CASSLVRDSWQGQYF.

Here the CDR3 reads CASSRKLGTDLSYEQYF. The CDR3 DNA is TGTGCCAGCAGCCGAAAACTCGGGACTGACCTCTCCTACGAGCAGTACTTC. The J gene is TRBJ2-7, the V gene TRBV3-1 (or the pseudogene TRBV3-2); D possibly corresponds to TRBD2 (6 bases). Per germline, CDR1 LGHDT and CDR2 YNNKEL (reference sequence). This CDR3 spans 17 amino acids. The V end was cut by 4 bases, the J end by 0 bases, with 19 bases between.

The chain links TRBV5-8 to TRBJ2-2, with 7 bases aligning to TRBD2. This CDR3 region has 17 residues. V trimming: 0 bases; J trimming: 0 bases; junction bases outside the gene matches: 5. CDR1 and CDR2 from the germline V gene are SGHTS and YDEGEE. Here the CDR3 DNA reads TGTGCCAGCAGCTTGGGGACTAGTTTCGCGAACACCGGGGAGCTGTTTTTT. Its translation is CASSLGTSFANTGELFF.

The genes are TRBV3-1 (or the pseudogene TRBV3-2) and TRBJ1-1; TRBD1 might be the D (6 bases). CDR1 and CDR2 (germline): LGHDT, YNNKEL (reference sequence). V was shortened by 1 base and J by 2 bases, with 14 bases between the two germline ends. The CDR3 consists of 16 residues. DNA for the CDR3: TGTGCCAGCAGCCAAGTTCCCGGACAGAGAAACACTGAAGCTTTCTTT. Its translation is CASSQVPGQRNTEAFF.

The V and J genes are TRBV7-2 and TRBJ1-2, with D tentatively TRBD1 (5 bases). The CDR3 contains 14 residues. Looked up from germline, CDR1 is SGHTA and CDR2 is FQGNSA. Trimming stripped 2 bases from V and 5 bases from J, with 12 bases between. CDR3 in amino acids: CASSLTGTPYGYTF. CDR3 in DNA: TGTGCCAGCAGCTTAACCGGGACTCCTTATGGCTACACCTTC.

This clone has just a few counts. V and J are TRBV2 and TRBJ1-5, with D tentatively TRBD1 (5 bases). Trimming took 8 bases from V and 2 from J, leaving 10 bases between them. CDR1 is SNHLY, CDR2 FYNNEI, per germline. This CDR3 comprises 13 residues. This CDR3 reads CASLDSGNQPQHF. In DNA, the CDR3 is TGTGCCAGCCTAGACAGTGGCAATCAGCCCCAGCATTTT.

This clone was found a few times. The chain combines TRBV4-3 with TRBJ1-6; no reliable D call. The V end was cut by 6 bases, the J end by 6 bases, with 15 bases between. The CDR3 runs 15 residues. Per the germline V gene, CDR1 is LGHNA and CDR2 is YSLEER. The CDR3 region is CASRFTGRPNSPLHF. CDR3 DNA: TGCGCCAGCAGATTTACCGGGAGGCCTAATTCACCCCTCCACTTT.

The gene calls are TRBV12-3 or TRBV12-4 and TRBJ1-5; D might be TRBD1 (6 bases). This CDR3 comprises 13 residues. The germline V and J ends were trimmed by 8 bases and 7 bases, with 15 bases remaining between them. The CDR3 bases are TGTGCCAGCCGTTCAGGGGTAGAGCAGCCCCAGCATTTT. The encoded protein is CASRSGVEQPQHF.